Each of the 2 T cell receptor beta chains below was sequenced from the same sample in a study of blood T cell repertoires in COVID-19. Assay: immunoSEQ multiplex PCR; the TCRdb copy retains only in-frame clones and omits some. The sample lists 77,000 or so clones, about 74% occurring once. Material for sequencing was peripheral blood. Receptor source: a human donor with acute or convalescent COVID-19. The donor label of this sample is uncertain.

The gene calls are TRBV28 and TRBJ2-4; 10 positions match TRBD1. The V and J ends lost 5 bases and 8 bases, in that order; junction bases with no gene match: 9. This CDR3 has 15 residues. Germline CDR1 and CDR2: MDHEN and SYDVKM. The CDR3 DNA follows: TGTGCCAGCAGTGACCGGGACAGGGGAGGGTACATTCAGTACTTC. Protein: CASSDRDRGGYIQYF. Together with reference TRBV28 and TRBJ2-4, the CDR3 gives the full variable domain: DVKVTQSSRYLVKRTGEKVFLECVQDMDHENMFWYRQDPGLGLRLIYFSYDVKMKEKGDIPEGYSVSREKKERFSLILESASTNQTSMYLCASSDRDRGGYIQYFGAGTRLSVL.

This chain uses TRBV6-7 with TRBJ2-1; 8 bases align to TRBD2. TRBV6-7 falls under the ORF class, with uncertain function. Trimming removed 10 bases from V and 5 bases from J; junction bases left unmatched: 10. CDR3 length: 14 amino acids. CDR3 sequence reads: CATPSGRSHNEQFF. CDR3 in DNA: TGTGCCACCCCGAGCGGGAGAAGCCACAATGAGCAGTTCTTC.